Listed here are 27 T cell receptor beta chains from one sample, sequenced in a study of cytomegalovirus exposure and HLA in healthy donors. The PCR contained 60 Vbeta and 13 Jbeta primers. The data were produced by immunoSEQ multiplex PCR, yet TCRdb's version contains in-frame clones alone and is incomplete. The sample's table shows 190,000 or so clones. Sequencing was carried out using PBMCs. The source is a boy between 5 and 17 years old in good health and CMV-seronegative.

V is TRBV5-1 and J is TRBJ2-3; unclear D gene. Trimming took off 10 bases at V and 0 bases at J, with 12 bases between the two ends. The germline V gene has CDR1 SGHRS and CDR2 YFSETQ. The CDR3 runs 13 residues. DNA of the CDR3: TGCGCCTCTACCCCGCGGAGCACAGATACGCAGTATTTT. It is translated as CASTPRSTDTQYF.

In nucleotides, the CDR3 is TGTGCCAGCAGCCAAGATTTGGACAACCGCTTAGGGCCCCAGCATTTT. As protein: CASSQDLDNRLGPQHF. The chain links TRBV7-2 to TRBJ1-5, with D perhaps TRBD1 (5 bases). Germline-derived CDR1 and CDR2 are SGHTA and FQGNSA. The germline V and J ends were trimmed by 5 bases and 9 bases, with 23 bases remaining between them. The CDR3 extends over 16 amino acids.

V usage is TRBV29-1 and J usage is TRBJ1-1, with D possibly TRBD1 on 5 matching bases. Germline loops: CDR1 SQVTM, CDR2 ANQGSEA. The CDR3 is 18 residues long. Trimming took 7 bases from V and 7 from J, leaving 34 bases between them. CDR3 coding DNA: TGCAGCGCAGGACTCGGACATCGCCAACCTGCGAGGCGGGGTGAAGCTTTCTTT. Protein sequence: CSAGLGHRQPARRGEAFF. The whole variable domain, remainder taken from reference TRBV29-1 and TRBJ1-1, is SAVISQKPSRDICQRGTSLTIQCQVDSQVTMMFWYRQQPGQSLTLIATANQGSEATYESGFVIDKFPISRPNLTFSTLTVSNMSPEDSSIYLCSAGLGHRQPARRGEAFFGQGTRLTVV.

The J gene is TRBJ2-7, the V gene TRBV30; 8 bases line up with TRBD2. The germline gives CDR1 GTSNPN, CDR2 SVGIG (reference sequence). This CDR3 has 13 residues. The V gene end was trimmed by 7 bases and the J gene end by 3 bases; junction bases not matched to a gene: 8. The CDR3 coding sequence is TGTGCCTTGGACGGGGGGGAAGTCTACGAGCAGTACTTC. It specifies CALDGGEVYEQYF.

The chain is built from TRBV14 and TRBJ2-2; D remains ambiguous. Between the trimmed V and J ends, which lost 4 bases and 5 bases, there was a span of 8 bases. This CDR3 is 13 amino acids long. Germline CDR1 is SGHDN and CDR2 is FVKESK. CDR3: CASSPYRTGELFF. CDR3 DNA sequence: TGTGCCAGCAGCCCCTATCGAACCGGGGAGCTGTTTTTT.

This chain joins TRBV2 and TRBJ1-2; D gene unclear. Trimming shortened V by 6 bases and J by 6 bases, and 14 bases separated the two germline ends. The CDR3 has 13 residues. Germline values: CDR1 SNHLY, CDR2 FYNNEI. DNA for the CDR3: TGTGCCAGCAGGCTGACTCCCTCGGATGGCTACACCTTC. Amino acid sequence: CASRLTPSDGYTF. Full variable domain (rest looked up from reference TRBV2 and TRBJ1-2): EPEVTQTPSHQVTQMGQEVILRCVPISNHLYFYWYRQILGQKVEFLVSFYNNEISEKSEIFDDQFSVERPDGSNFTLKIRSTKLEDSAMYFCASRLTPSDGYTFGSGTRLTVV.

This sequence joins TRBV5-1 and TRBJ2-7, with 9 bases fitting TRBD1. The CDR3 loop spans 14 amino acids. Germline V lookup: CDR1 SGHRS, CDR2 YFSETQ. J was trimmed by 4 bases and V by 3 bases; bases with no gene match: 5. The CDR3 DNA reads TGCGCCAGCAGCTCGTGGGACAGGGTATACGAGCAGTACTTC. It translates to CASSSWDRVYEQYF.

The CDR3 DNA reads TGTGCCAGTAGTATCGCCGGGAGCAATCAGCCCCAGCATTTT. The encoded protein is CASSIAGSNQPQHF. This rearrangement joins TRBV19 to TRBJ1-5, with unresolved D. Germline V gene sequence: CDR1 LNHDA, CDR2 SQIVND (reference sequence). CDR3 size: 14 residues. Trimming left V 3 bases short and J 1 base short, with 7 bases between.

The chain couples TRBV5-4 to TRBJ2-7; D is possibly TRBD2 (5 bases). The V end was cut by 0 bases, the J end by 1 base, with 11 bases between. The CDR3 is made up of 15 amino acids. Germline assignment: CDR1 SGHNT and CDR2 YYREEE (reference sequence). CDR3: CASSLGDYLSYEQYF. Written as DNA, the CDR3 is TGTGCCAGCAGCTTGGGAGACTACCTATCCTACGAGCAGTACTTC.

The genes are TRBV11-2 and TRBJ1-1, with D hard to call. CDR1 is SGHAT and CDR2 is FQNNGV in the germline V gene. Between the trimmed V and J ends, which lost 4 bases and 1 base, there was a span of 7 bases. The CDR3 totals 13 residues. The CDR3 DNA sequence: TGTGCCAGCAGCTCTCCACAGAACACTGAAGCTTTCTTT. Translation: CASSSPQNTEAFF. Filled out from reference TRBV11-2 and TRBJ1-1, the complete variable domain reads EAGVAQSPRYKIIEKRQSVAFWCNPISGHATLYWYQQILGQGPKLLIQFQNNGVVDDSQLPKDRFSAERLKGVDSTLKIQPAKLEDSAVYLCASSSPQNTEAFFGQGTRLTVV.

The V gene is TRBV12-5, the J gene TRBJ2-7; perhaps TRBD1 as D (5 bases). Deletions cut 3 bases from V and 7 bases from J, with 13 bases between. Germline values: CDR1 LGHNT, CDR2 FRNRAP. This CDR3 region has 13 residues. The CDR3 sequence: CASGLGAGQEQYF. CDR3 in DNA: TGTGCTAGTGGTTTAGGGGCAGGCCAGGAGCAGTACTTC.

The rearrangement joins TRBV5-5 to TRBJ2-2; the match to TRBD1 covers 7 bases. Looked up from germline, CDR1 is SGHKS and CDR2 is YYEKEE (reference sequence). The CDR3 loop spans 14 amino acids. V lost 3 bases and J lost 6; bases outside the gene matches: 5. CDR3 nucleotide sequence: TGTGCCAGCAGCTCCACAGGGGACGCCGGGGAGCTGTTTTTT. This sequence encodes CASSSTGDAGELFF.

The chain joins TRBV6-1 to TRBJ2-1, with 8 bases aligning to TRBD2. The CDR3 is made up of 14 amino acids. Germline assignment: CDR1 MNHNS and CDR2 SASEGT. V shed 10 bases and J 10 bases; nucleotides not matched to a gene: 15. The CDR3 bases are TGTGCCACGCGGGGGGTTCTCCCCGGACTAGAGCAGTTCTTC. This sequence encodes CATRGVLPGLEQFF.

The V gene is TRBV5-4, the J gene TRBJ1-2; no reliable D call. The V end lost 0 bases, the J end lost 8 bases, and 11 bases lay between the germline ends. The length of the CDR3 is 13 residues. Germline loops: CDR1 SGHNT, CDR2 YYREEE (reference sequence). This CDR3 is CASSLAGTAGYTF. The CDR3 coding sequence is TGTGCCAGCAGCTTGGCCGGAACAGCCGGCTACACCTTC.

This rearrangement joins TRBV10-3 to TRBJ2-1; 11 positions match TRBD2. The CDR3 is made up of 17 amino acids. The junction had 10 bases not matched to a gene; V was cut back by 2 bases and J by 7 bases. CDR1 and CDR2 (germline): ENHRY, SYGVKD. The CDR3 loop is CAISETFSGGASNEQFF. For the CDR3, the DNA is TGTGCCATCAGTGAGACATTTAGCGGGGGGGCCTCGAATGAGCAGTTCTTC.

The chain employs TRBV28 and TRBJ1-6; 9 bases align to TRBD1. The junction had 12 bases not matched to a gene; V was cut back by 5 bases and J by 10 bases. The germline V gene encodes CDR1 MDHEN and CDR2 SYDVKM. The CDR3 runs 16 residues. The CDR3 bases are TGTGCCAGCAGTCCCGTACGAACAGGGGGCAAGTCACCCCTCCACTTT. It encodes CASSPVRTGGKSPLHF.

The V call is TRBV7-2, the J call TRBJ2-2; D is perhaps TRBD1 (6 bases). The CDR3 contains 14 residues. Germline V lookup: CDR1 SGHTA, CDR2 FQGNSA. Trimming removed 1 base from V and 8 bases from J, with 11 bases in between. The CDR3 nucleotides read TGTGCCAGCAGCTTAGTGTCAGGGGCGGGGGAGCTGTTTTTT. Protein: CASSLVSGAGELFF.

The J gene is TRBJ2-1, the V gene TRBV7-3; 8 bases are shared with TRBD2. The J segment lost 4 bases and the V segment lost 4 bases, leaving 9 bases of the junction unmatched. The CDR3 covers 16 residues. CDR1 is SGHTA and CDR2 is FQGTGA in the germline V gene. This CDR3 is CASSSNGGAGYNEQFF. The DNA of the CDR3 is TGTGCCAGCAGCTCCAACGGGGGGGCCGGTTACAATGAGCAGTTCTTC.

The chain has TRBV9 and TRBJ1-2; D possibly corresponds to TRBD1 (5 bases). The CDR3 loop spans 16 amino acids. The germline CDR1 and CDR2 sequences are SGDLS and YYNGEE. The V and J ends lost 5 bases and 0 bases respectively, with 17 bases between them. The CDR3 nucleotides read TGTGCCAGCAGTCCCCAGGGAGGTAAAGCTAACTATGGCTACACCTTC. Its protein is CASSPQGGKANYGYTF.

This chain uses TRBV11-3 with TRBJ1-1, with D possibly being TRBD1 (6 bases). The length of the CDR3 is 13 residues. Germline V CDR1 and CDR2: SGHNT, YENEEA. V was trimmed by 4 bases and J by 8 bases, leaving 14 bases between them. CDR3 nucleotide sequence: TGTGCCAGCAGCTACTCCCGCGGGGGCGAAGCTTTCTTT. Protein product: CASSYSRGGEAFF.

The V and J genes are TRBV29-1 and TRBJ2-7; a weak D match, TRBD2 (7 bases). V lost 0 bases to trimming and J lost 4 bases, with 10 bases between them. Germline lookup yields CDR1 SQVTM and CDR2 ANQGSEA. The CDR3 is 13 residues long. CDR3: CSVEERGGYEQYF. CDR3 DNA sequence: TGCAGCGTTGAAGAGAGGGGGGGGTACGAGCAGTACTTC.

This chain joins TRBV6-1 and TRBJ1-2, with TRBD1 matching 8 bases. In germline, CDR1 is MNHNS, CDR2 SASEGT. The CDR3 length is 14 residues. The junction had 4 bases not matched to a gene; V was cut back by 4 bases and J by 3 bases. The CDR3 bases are TGTGCCAGCAGTGCCAGGGGGCGCGACTATGGCTACACCTTC. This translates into CASSARGRDYGYTF.

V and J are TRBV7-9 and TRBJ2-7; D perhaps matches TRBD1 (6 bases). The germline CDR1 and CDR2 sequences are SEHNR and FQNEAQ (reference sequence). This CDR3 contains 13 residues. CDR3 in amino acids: CASRGGTSYEQYF. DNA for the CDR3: TGTGCTTCCAGAGGGGGAACCTCCTACGAGCAGTACTTC.

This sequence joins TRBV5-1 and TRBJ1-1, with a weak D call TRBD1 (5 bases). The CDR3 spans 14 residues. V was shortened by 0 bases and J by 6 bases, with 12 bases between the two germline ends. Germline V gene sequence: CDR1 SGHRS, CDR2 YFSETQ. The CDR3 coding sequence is TGCGCCAGCAGCTTGGGGGGGGTTAAAGCTGAAGCTTTCTTT. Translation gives CASSLGGVKAEAFF.

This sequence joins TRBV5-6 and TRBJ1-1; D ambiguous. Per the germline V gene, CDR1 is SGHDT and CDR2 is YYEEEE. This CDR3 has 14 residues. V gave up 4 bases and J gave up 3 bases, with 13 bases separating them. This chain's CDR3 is CASSVTGEYTEAFF. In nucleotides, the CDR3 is TGTGCCAGCAGCGTAACTGGAGAGTACACTGAAGCTTTCTTT.

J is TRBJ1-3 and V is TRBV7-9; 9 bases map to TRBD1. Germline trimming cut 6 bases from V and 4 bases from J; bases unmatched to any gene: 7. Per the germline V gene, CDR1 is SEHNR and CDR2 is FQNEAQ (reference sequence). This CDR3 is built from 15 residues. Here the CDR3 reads CASSSPGQGGNTIYF. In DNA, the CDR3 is TGTGCCAGCAGTTCTCCGGGACAGGGAGGAAACACCATATATTTT.

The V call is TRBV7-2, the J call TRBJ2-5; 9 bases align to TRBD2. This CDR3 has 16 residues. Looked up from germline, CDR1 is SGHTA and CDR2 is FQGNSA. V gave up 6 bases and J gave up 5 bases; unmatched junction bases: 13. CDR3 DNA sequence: TGTGCCAGCAGGGGGAGTGGAGCGGGGGGCTGGGAGACCCAGTACTTC. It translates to CASRGSGAGGWETQYF.